This passage covers 8 T cell receptor beta chains from one sample sequenced in a study of OX40 agonist ivuxolimab in advanced cancers. Some clones are missing from TCRdb's copy, which holds only in-frame ones; the method was immunoSEQ multiplex PCR. The profile shows 44,000 or so clones, less than 85% of them singletons. Sequenced here: CD4+ or CD8+ T cells sorted from blood, sampled in a trial of the OX40 agonist ivuxolimab. The receptor set was obtained from an adult with an advanced solid tumor such as melanoma, head and neck, liver or kidney cancer.

The chain combines TRBV5-1 with TRBJ1-1; the D is unclear. The CDR3 is 12 residues long. CDR1 and CDR2 (germline): SGHRS, YFSETQ. V was clipped by 4 bases and J by 5 bases, with 9 bases between them. CDR3 sequence: CASSQGWTEAFF. The CDR3 nucleotides are TGCGCCAGCAGCCAAGGGTGGACTGAAGCTTTCTTT.

The chain is built from TRBV7-6 and TRBJ1-6; the D gene is possibly TRBD1 (5 bases). V lost 0 bases and J 7 bases, leaving 7 bases between the germline ends. CDR3 length equals 14 residues. CDR1 SGHVS and CDR2 FNYEAQ come from the germline V gene. CDR3 amino acids: CASSLARDNSPLHF. The CDR3 DNA is TGTGCCAGCAGCTTAGCCAGGGACAATTCACCCCTCCACTTT.

The chain recombines TRBV28 with TRBJ2-5, with no clear D. Germline V gene lookup returns CDR1 MDHEN and CDR2 SYDVKM. There are 13 residues in the CDR3. V was pared by 1 base and J by 4 bases, with 7 bases between. CDR3 protein: CASSLLALETQYF. Written as DNA, the CDR3 is TGTGCCAGCAGTTTATTGGCCCTAGAGACCCAGTACTTC.

The CDR3 DNA follows: TGTGCCAGCTCACGTCTCTCGACAGGCCAAGAGACCCAGTACTTC. It codes for CASSRLSTGQETQYF. This sequence joins TRBV18 and TRBJ2-5, with D possibly matching TRBD1 (6 bases). Per germline, CDR1 KGHSH and CDR2 LQKENI. This CDR3 contains 15 residues. With 4 bases removed from V and 1 base from J, the gap between germline ends came to 13 bases.

The V gene is TRBV30, the J gene TRBJ2-2; the D call may be TRBD1 or TRBD2 (5 bases each). Germline V gene lookup returns CDR1 GTSNPN and CDR2 SVGIG (reference sequence). This CDR3 region has 14 residues. With 4 bases removed from V and 2 bases from J, the gap between germline ends came to 11 bases. The CDR3 DNA is TGTGCCTGGAAAGGGGACGGAAACACCGGGGAGCTGTTTTTT. Protein: CAWKGDGNTGELFF.

The chain has TRBV7-2 and TRBJ2-7; 7 bases fit TRBD1. V trimming: 1 base; J trimming: 9 bases; junction bases outside the gene matches: 9. CDR3 length equals 14 residues. Germline-derived CDR1 and CDR2 are SGHTA and FQGNSA. CDR3 protein: CASSLDQGVHGQYF. CDR3 nucleotide sequence: TGTGCCAGCAGCTTAGATCAGGGGGTTCACGGGCAGTACTTC.

This chain joins TRBV7-6 and TRBJ1-2; 7 bases agree with TRBD1. The CDR3 extends over 13 amino acids. V trimming: 6 bases; J trimming: 7 bases; junction bases outside the gene matches: 8. Germline V gene data show CDR1 as SGHVS and CDR2 as FNYEAQ. The CDR3 is CASSSGGMTGYTF. CDR3 nucleotides: TGTGCCAGCAGTTCAGGGGGAATGACTGGCTACACCTTC.

The V call is TRBV10-1, the J call TRBJ2-6; possible D gene TRBD1, 5 bases. CDR1 WNHNN and CDR2 SYGVQD come from the germline V gene (reference sequence). This CDR3 has 15 amino acids. V lost 5 bases and J 0 bases, leaving 8 bases between the germline ends. The CDR3 coding sequence is TGCGCCAGCAGTCCTCAGGGCTCTGGGGCCAACGTCCTGACTTTC. Its protein is CASSPQGSGANVLTF.